Included here is one T cell receptor (beta chain) sequence, with context. Its cognate antigen is unknown. The record originates from a study of long-term antiretroviral therapy in people with HIV. At the level of the study: It was about a decade after the earliest samples that the 2015 immediate-ART recommendation appeared.

Sequencing used immunoSEQ v3.0 at survey level. The assay was immunoSEQ multiplex PCR, and TCRdb's table has in-frame clones only and misses some. The sample has some 28,000 clones, 95% seen once. Points from the study as a whole: Unavailable data included ART adherence, viral resistance and therapy changes (switches in treatment). Whichever time point was examined, clones expanded before ART dominated the repertoire. It was observed that HIV repertoires exhibited narrower CDR3 length ranges than controls.

The germline V gene has CDR1 SGHVS and CDR2 FQNEAQ. The CDR3 has 13 residues. V dropped 1 base and J dropped 7; count of bases not matched to a gene: 1. This TCR derives from a man aged 50 to 59 with HIV. The chain has TRBV7-8 and TRBJ1-2; 9 nucleotides agree with TRBD1. This specimen consisted of unsorted PBMCs, obtained 5.3 years after starting antiretroviral therapy. In nucleotides, the CDR3 is TGTGCCAGCAGCTTAGAGACAGGGGGTGGCTACACCTTC. Protein: CASSLETGGGYTF.